A single sample gave rise to the 8 T cell receptor beta chains below, sequenced in a study of breast tumors, draining lymph nodes, adjacent tissues. Samples came from axillary lymph nodes draining the breast cancer. TCRdb itself ran the multiplex PCR reads through MiXCR, one entry per CDR3 protein. The sample lists roughly 100,000 distinct CDR3 sequences; approximately 28% were seen once. The sample taken for sequencing was axillary lymph node tissue. Receptors originate from a female donor with breast cancer. Some clones in this sample may be carry-over from other donors' samples.

This clonotype was found once. The rearrangement uses TRBV6-5 and TRBJ2-7, with D possibly matching TRBD1 (5 bases). The CDR3 runs to 13 residues. V was clipped by 2 bases and J by 2 bases, with 7 bases between them. The germline V gene has CDR1 MNHEY and CDR2 SVGAGI. The CDR3 DNA reads TGTGCCAGCAGTTACGACAGCACCTACGAGCAGTACTTC. It yields the protein CASSYDSTYEQYF.

This clonotype occurred many times. J is TRBJ2-3 and V is TRBV24-1; 8 positions agree with TRBD1. Germline V gives CDR1 KGHDR, CDR2 SFDVKD. The CDR3 spans 18 residues. Germline trimming cut 0 bases from V and 4 bases from J; bases unmatched to any gene: 11. CDR3 sequence reads: CATSDLDRGRGDPDTQYF. DNA of the CDR3: TGTGCCACCAGTGATTTGGACAGGGGACGAGGAGACCCAGATACGCAGTATTTT.

This clonotype was seen at least ten times. The CDR3 region is CASSQSWGDSPLHF. The CDR3 bases are TGCGCCAGCAGCCAATCCTGGGGGGATTCACCCCTCCACTTT. V is TRBV4-3 and J is TRBJ1-6; D may be TRBD1 (5 bases). Per germline, CDR1 LGHNA and CDR2 YSLEER. Trimming took 2 bases from V and 8 from J, leaving 10 bases between them. CDR3 length: 14 residues.

This clonotype has a count of ten or more. The chain is built from TRBV7-2 and TRBJ2-5; D is uncertain. Trimming removed 1 base from V and 5 bases from J, with 11 bases in between. Germline lookup yields CDR1 SGHTA and CDR2 FQGNSA. The CDR3 is made up of 14 amino acids. The CDR3 DNA is TGTGCCAGCAGCTTAGAGCGCTCCGGGGAGACCCAGTACTTC. Residues: CASSLERSGETQYF.

V usage is TRBV6-1 and J usage is TRBJ1-2; 9 bases match TRBD1. V shed 6 bases and J 8 bases; nucleotides not matched to a gene: 13. The CDR3 is 15 amino acids. CDR1 and CDR2 from the germline V gene are MNHNS and SASEGT. CDR3 nucleotide sequence: TGTGCCAGCAGCGCCCTGACGGGACAGGGTTACGGCTACACCTTC. It is translated as CASSALTGQGYGYTF.

There are many counts of this clonotype. A much larger clone is a single base away; this may be a read error. The CDR3: CSASSATGAANTIYF. Here the CDR3 DNA reads TGCAGTGCTAGTTCCGCGACAGGGGCTGCAAACACCATATATTTT. The chain links TRBV20-1 to TRBJ1-3; 8 nucleotides match TRBD1. The CDR3 has 15 amino acids. Trimming took 3 bases from V and 6 from J; bases not matched to a gene: 10. Germline V gene data show CDR1 as DFQATT and CDR2 as SNEGSKA (reference sequence).

This clonotype came up many times. The gene calls are TRBV6-1 and TRBJ1-5; 7 bases line up with TRBD1. CDR1 is MNHNS and CDR2 is SASEGT in the germline V gene. CDR3 length equals 16 residues. J was trimmed by 3 bases and V by 0 bases; bases with no gene match: 5. This CDR3 is CASSEAKGASNQPQHF. The CDR3 nucleotides read TGTGCCAGCAGTGAAGCAAAGGGGGCCTCCAATCAGCCCCAGCATTTT.

Ten or more counts support this clonotype. This chain joins TRBV3-1 and TRBJ2-2; 7 bases are shared with TRBD1. Losses at the gene ends were 4 bases for V and 6 bases for J; bases not matched to a gene: 2. CDR1 and CDR2 from the germline V gene are LGHDT and YNNKEL (reference sequence). The CDR3 extends over 13 amino acids. This CDR3 is CASSRGGPGELFF. CDR3 sequence (DNA): TGTGCCAGCAGCCGAGGGGGCCCCGGGGAGCTGTTTTTT.